One and the same sample provided the 29 T cell receptor beta chains below, sequenced in a study of response to subunit inactivated influenza vaccine. TCRdb re-derived calls from the RT-PCR reads in MiXCR, one entry per CDR3 protein. The sample lists around 520,000 distinct CDR3 sequences, 25% occurring once. This specimen consisted of CD4+ T cells sorted from PBMCs, obtained around 5 days after vaccination. The receptor set was obtained from a man over 45 who received an inactivated influenza vaccine.

This clonotype was detected a few times. This chain joins TRBV6-2 or TRBV6-3 and TRBJ2-7, with TRBD1 matching 7 bases. CDR3 length: 15 residues. Trimming removed 5 bases from V and 7 bases from J; junction bases left unmatched: 14. Germline CDR1 reads MNHEY; CDR2 reads SVGEGT. The CDR3 here is CASSPMTGYLLEQYF. CDR3 nucleotide sequence: TGTGCCAGCAGTCCCATGACAGGGTACCTCCTGGAGCAGTACTTC.

CDR3 sequence: CSAPRQGSTDTQYF. The DNA of the CDR3 is TGCAGTGCTCCTCGACAGGGGAGCACAGATACGCAGTATTTT. The chain joins TRBV20-1 to TRBJ2-3, with 8 bases aligning to TRBD1. The ends lost 5 bases at V and 0 bases at J; junction bases unmatched: 4. This CDR3 region has 14 residues. Per the germline V gene, CDR1 is DFQATT and CDR2 is SNEGSKA (reference sequence).

This chain connects TRBV6-2 or TRBV6-3 to TRBJ2-5, with D perhaps matching TRBD2 (5 bases). The CDR3 totals 13 residues. Germline V gene lookup returns CDR1 MNHEY and CDR2 SVGEGT. Trimming cost V 7 bases and J 4 bases, with 13 bases left between them. For the CDR3, the DNA is TGTGCCAGCACTCCAAACGCGGGAGAGACCCAGTACTTC. It is translated as CASTPNAGETQYF.

V gene TRBV4-1 combines with J gene TRBJ2-5; 7 bases agree with TRBD2. V shed 4 bases, J shed 4 bases, and the junction held 3 bases outside the gene matches. This CDR3 contains 13 residues. The V gene's germline CDR1 is MGHRA and CDR2 YSYEKL. CDR3 nucleotide sequence: TGCGCCAGCAGCCGACTAGCAGCAGAGACCCAGTACTTC. Translated: CASSRLAAETQYF.

This clonotype was counted only a few times. This chain links TRBV12-3 or TRBV12-4 with TRBJ2-7; 9 bases agree with TRBD1. The junction had 6 bases not matched to a gene; V was cut back by 4 bases and J by 2 bases. The CDR3 has 15 residues. The CDR3 bases are TGTGCCAGCAGTTCCGGGACAGGGAATCCCTACGAGCAGTACTTC. This gives the protein CASSSGTGNPYEQYF.

The genes are TRBV3-1 and TRBJ1-1; no clear D. The germline V and J ends were trimmed by 8 bases and 4 bases, with 11 bases remaining between them. CDR1 and CDR2 from the germline V gene are LGHDT and YNNKEL (reference sequence). The CDR3 has 12 amino acids. This CDR3 is CASRLEGTEAFF. In DNA, the CDR3 is TGTGCCAGCCGCCTAGAGGGCACTGAAGCTTTCTTT.

The sample holds a few counts of this clonotype. V is TRBV6-7 and J is TRBJ2-1, with TRBD1 identical over 8 bases. TRBV6-7 counts as an open reading frame of uncertain function. The CDR3 spans 14 residues. V dropped 2 bases and J dropped 7; count of bases not matched to a gene: 4. The CDR3 DNA follows: TGTGCCAGCAGTTACCCCAACAGGGGGAATGAGCAGTTCTTC. Encoded protein: CASSYPNRGNEQFF.

This clonotype has a handful of counts. The chain links TRBV10-3 to TRBJ2-1, with D possibly TRBD2 on 7 matching bases. The germline gives CDR1 ENHRY, CDR2 SYGVKD. The CDR3 is 16 amino acids. Trimming stripped 11 bases from V and 6 bases from J, with 26 bases between. The chain's CDR3 is CAAGATSSLGGNEQFF. For the CDR3, the DNA is TGTGCCGCGGGCGCGACTAGCTCCTTAGGGGGCAATGAGCAGTTCTTC.

This rearrangement joins TRBV11-2 to TRBJ2-1; D tentatively reads TRBD1 or TRBD2 (6 bases each). CDR1 is SGHAT and CDR2 is FQNNGV in the germline V gene. V was trimmed by 1 base and J by 8 bases, leaving 18 bases between them. The CDR3 runs to 16 residues. CDR3 coding DNA: TGTGCCAGCAGCTTAGGTCGGGGGCCCAGGGACCATGAGCAGTTCTTC. This encodes CASSLGRGPRDHEQFF.

The chain links TRBV20-1 to TRBJ1-4; D uncertain. The CDR3 consists of 10 residues. Per the germline V gene, CDR1 is DFQATT and CDR2 is SNEGSKA (reference sequence). Trimming left V 3 bases short and J 8 bases short, with 4 bases between. The CDR3 sequence is CSASYEKLFF. The CDR3 bases are TGCAGTGCTAGCTACGAAAAACTGTTTTTT.

CDR3: CASSHLGGEADTQYF. Written as DNA, the CDR3 is TGTGCCAGCAGTCATTTAGGGGGCGAGGCAGATACGCAGTATTTT. J is TRBJ2-3 and V is TRBV6-1; TRBD1 matches 7 bases. The CDR3 spans 15 residues. Per the germline V gene, CDR1 is MNHNS and CDR2 is SASEGT. The ends lost 5 bases at V and 4 bases at J; junction bases unmatched: 9.

This clonotype was detected a few times. The chain employs TRBV15 and TRBJ2-3; D is unclear. Germline lookup yields CDR1 LNHNV and CDR2 YYDKDF (reference sequence). V lost 4 bases to trimming and J lost 4 bases, with 6 bases between them. The CDR3 is 12 amino acids. The CDR3 loop reads CATSTISDTQYF. CDR3 nucleotide sequence: TGTGCCACCAGCACTATTTCAGATACGCAGTATTTT.

There are a few counts of this clonotype. This chain uses TRBV20-1 with TRBJ1-5; tentative D call: TRBD1 (6 bases). This CDR3 comprises 13 residues. The V end was cut by 2 bases, the J end by 7 bases, with 12 bases between. The V gene's germline CDR1 is DFQATT and CDR2 SNEGSKA (reference sequence). CDR3 residues: CSARWGAEQPQHF. The CDR3 DNA sequence: TGCAGTGCTAGATGGGGGGCCGAGCAGCCCCAGCATTTT.

This clonotype was picked up many times. The chain links TRBV12-3 or TRBV12-4 to TRBJ2-6, with 10 bases aligning to TRBD1. CDR3 size: 17 residues. The V gene end was trimmed by 6 bases and the J gene end by 0 bases; junction bases not matched to a gene: 5. In DNA, the CDR3 is TGTGCCAGCAGCCCCGGGACAGGGGTCTCTGGGGCCAACGTCCTGACTTTC. Protein sequence: CASSPGTGVSGANVLTF.

The chain links TRBV7-9 to TRBJ2-5; 8 positions agree with TRBD2. The CDR3 length is 15 residues. Germline CDR1 is SEHNR and CDR2 is FQNEAQ (reference sequence). Germline trimming cut 2 bases from V and 2 bases from J; bases unmatched to any gene: 4. This CDR3 reads CASSLRPSGQETQYF. The CDR3, as DNA: TGTGCCAGCAGCTTAAGGCCTAGCGGGCAAGAGACCCAGTACTTC.

Of note for this clonotype: At one end the junction does not follow the germline gene, possibly because of a read error. The rearrangement uses TRBV7-2 and TRBJ1-1; D not certain. The germline V gene has CDR1 SGHTA and CDR2 FQGNSA. The CDR3 consists of 15 residues. This CDR3 is CASSVQQSMNTKAFF. Here the CDR3 DNA reads TGTGCCAGCAGCGTCCAACAGAGTATGAACACTAAAGCTTTCTTT.

V and J are TRBV7-2 and TRBJ2-7, with TRBD1 identical over 7 bases. Germline loops: CDR1 SGHTA, CDR2 FQGNSA. V lost 0 bases, J lost 6 bases, and 8 bases stayed unmatched. The CDR3 runs 15 residues. As DNA, the CDR3 is TGTGCCAGCAGCTTAGCGGCAGGGGGTTTAGTCGAGCAGTACTTC. Amino acid sequence: CASSLAAGGLVEQYF.

The V gene is TRBV11-2, the J gene TRBJ2-5; D gene ambiguous. Germline V gives CDR1 SGHAT, CDR2 FQNNGV. The CDR3 is made up of 14 amino acids. The V gene lost 5 bases and the J gene lost 2 bases, with 12 bases spanning the gap. The CDR3 sequence: CASSPVVGQETQYF. In DNA, the CDR3 is TGTGCCAGCAGCCCAGTGGTGGGGCAAGAGACCCAGTACTTC.

The CDR3 region is CASSLAGASTGELFF. The CDR3 region has the DNA TGTGCCAGCAGTCTAGCGGGAGCCTCAACCGGGGAGCTGTTTTTT. This chain links TRBV28 with TRBJ2-2; 10 positions match TRBD2. CDR3 length: 15 amino acids. With 5 bases clipped from V and 5 bases from J, the junction kept 5 bases outside the gene matches. The germline V gene encodes CDR1 MDHEN and CDR2 SYDVKM.

In the case of this clonotype: This may arise from a read error, as a much more abundant clone is one base away. The genes are TRBV20-1 and TRBJ2-5; D unresolved. V gave up 3 bases and J gave up 3 bases, with 2 bases separating them. Looked up from germline, CDR1 is DFQATT and CDR2 is SNEGSKA (reference sequence). There are 10 residues in the CDR3. This CDR3 is CSARKETQYF. The CDR3 nucleotides are TGCAGTGCTAGGAAAGAGACCCAGTACTTC.

This clonotype occurred a few times. The rearrangement joins TRBV6-5 to TRBJ2-5; D gene unclear. V lost 2 bases, J lost 1 base, and 5 bases lay in between. Per germline, CDR1 MNHEY and CDR2 SVGAGI. This CDR3 comprises 13 residues. The CDR3 spells CASSYRGQETQYF. CDR3 DNA: TGTGCCAGCAGTTACCGAGGCCAAGAGACCCAGTACTTC.

This clonotype was counted between two and nine times. J is TRBJ2-1 and V is TRBV7-3, with 7 bases fitting TRBD2. V lost 5 bases, J lost 2 bases, and 9 bases stayed unmatched. Germline lookup yields CDR1 SGHTA and CDR2 FQGTGA. This CDR3 is built from 16 residues. This chain's CDR3 is CASSPGGSRAYNEQFF. CDR3 nucleotides: TGTGCCAGCAGCCCGGGGGGTAGTAGGGCCTACAATGAGCAGTTCTTC.

This clonotype showed up just a few times. This chain connects TRBV5-1 to TRBJ2-6; tentative D call: TRBD1 (7 bases). CDR3 length equals 15 residues. Germline V gene lookup returns CDR1 SGHRS and CDR2 YFSETQ. V dropped 1 base and J dropped 8 bases, with 13 bases sitting between them. CDR3 region: CASSLTGAGTNVLTF. In DNA form, the CDR3 reads TGCGCCAGCAGCTTGACAGGGGCGGGAACCAACGTCCTGACTTTC.

This chain uses TRBV1 with TRBJ2-3; TRBD2 is taken as the D call from the table, unchecked against the DNA. TRBV1 is a pseudogene. The CDR3 spans 15 residues. The CDR3 bases are TGCACCAGCAGCCAAGATGGAGGGGGCACAGATACGCAGTATTTT. Protein sequence: CTSSQDGGGTDTQYF.

The CDR3 DNA sequence: TGCAGTGCTAGAGATTTGAGGTCCACCGGGGAGCTGTTTTTT. Translating it yields CSARDLRSTGELFF. The chain is built from TRBV20-1 and TRBJ2-2; D unclear. CDR3 length: 14 amino acids. Deletions cut 0 bases from V and 4 bases from J, with 9 bases between. Germline V gene lookup returns CDR1 DFQATT and CDR2 SNEGSKA (reference sequence).

The gene calls are TRBV3-1 and TRBJ2-1; 8 bases align to TRBD2. J lost 5 bases, V lost 1 base, and 7 bases had no gene match. The CDR3 covers 16 residues. From germline, CDR1 is LGHDT and CDR2 YNNKEL (reference sequence). The CDR3 DNA sequence: TGTGCCAGCAGCCAAGGATTCAGCGGGGGCCACAATGAGCAGTTCTTC. It encodes CASSQGFSGGHNEQFF.

Only a few counts were recorded for this clonotype. This chain links TRBV24-1 with TRBJ2-2; D ambiguous. With 3 bases removed from V and 5 bases from J, the gap between germline ends came to 9 bases. The CDR3 length is 14 residues. The V gene's germline CDR1 is KGHDR and CDR2 SFDVKD. CDR3 amino acids: CATSDPTVTGELFF. CDR3 in DNA: TGTGCCACCAGTGATCCCACAGTTACCGGGGAGCTGTTTTTT.

This clonotype was seen more than once but under ten times. V gene TRBV7-8 combines with J gene TRBJ2-2; D possibly matches TRBD1 or TRBD2 (5 bases each). The ends were cut back, 4 bases at V and 1 base at J, with 13 bases in the middle. The CDR3 extends over 16 amino acids. The V gene's germline CDR1 is SGHVS and CDR2 FQNEAQ. The CDR3: CASSWGTSKNTGELFF. CDR3 nucleotides: TGTGCCAGCAGCTGGGGGACCTCGAAGAACACCGGGGAGCTGTTTTTT.

This clonotype was seen more than once but under ten times. The chain joins TRBV12-3 or TRBV12-4 to TRBJ1-5; D is uncertain. The CDR3 is made up of 11 amino acids. The ends were cut back, 6 bases at V and 11 bases at J, with 11 bases in the middle. The CDR3 DNA sequence: TGTGCCAGCAGCGACCTGTCGACCCAGCATTTT. This sequence encodes CASSDLSTQHF.